This T cell receptor beta chain comes out of a study of pediatric ulcerative colitis. Overall study findings and caveats: Blood-rectal clonal overlap within each person was significantly higher in ulcerative colitis patients than controls. This repertoire reflects total lymphocytes rather than subpopulations like regulatory T cells.

V lost 4 bases, J lost 3 bases, and 16 bases lay in between. CDR3 size: 16 residues. Per germline, CDR1 SNHLY and CDR2 FYNNEI. Comments on this clone: Its specificity is not known.

During colonoscopy, one to two rectal pinch biopsies were collected. The data were produced by immunoSEQ multiplex PCR, yet TCRdb's version contains in-frame clones alone and is incomplete. The data contain 23,000 or so clones, about 71% of them singletons. This receptor was taken from a boy aged 10-17 years with severe ulcerative colitis. V and J are TRBV2 and TRBJ1-5, with unresolved D. The specimen sequenced was gut tissue. CDR3 sequence reads: CASSGPSFLLNQPQHF. The CDR3 DNA reads as TGTGCCAGCAGTGGCCCAAGCTTCCTCCTCAATCAGCCCCAGCATTTT. The full variable domain, in which reference TRBV2 and TRBJ1-5 provide the parts outside the CDR3, is EPEVTQTPSHQVTQMGQEVILRCVPISNHLYFYWYRQILGQKVEFLVSFYNNEISEKSEIFDDQFSVERPDGSNFTLKIRSTKLEDSAMYFCASSGPSFLLNQPQHFGDGTRLSIL.